The 7 T cell receptor beta chains given below trace back to one sample, sequenced in a study of shared clonotypes between healthy human individuals (dated by TCRdb to 2018 to 2020). Library method: the immunoSEQ multiplex PCR assay. Sourced from immuneACCESS, this table was stored by TCRdb with only in-frame sequences that have V and J called. A share of the clones is absent; for the studies checked, an unresolved V gene accounts for under half, and the remainder has no known explanation. The sample table records around 2,000,000 clones; about 95% of these occur just once. Approximately 1% of the sample rests with the top ten. For the CD8 naive samples, CD45RO-negative cells were positively selected for CCR7, yielding a CD45RA+CCR7+ population from which TemRA cells were excluded. The sequenced material came from naive CD8+ T cells sorted from blood. The cell subset or site label for this specimen denotes: CD45RA+CCR7+. The receptor set was obtained from a man between 18 and 35 years old in good health.

The chain is built from TRBV27 and TRBJ2-3; TRBD2 matches 12 bases. The CDR3 is made up of 15 amino acids. Germline V gene sequence: CDR1 MNHEY, CDR2 SMNVEV (reference sequence). V shed 6 bases and J 6 bases; nucleotides not matched to a gene: 7. CDR3 DNA sequence: TGTGCCAGCAGGCTTCTAGCGGGGGGGCCGGATACGCAGTATTTT. Its translation is CASRLLAGGPDTQYF.

V gene TRBV2 combines with J gene TRBJ2-5; TRBD1 agrees at 8 bases. The CDR3 is made up of 14 amino acids. Trimming removed 6 bases from V and 5 bases from J; junction bases left unmatched: 8. CDR1 is SNHLY and CDR2 is FYNNEI in the germline V gene. The CDR3 coding sequence is TGTGCCAGCAGGGCCACAGGGGGTAGCGAGACCCAGTACTTC. It codes for CASRATGGSETQYF.

The rearrangement links TRBV2 to TRBJ1-1; a weak D match, TRBD1 (6 bases). V was trimmed by 7 bases and J by 1 base, leaving 22 bases between them. The germline V gene encodes CDR1 SNHLY and CDR2 FYNNEI. This CDR3 is built from 17 residues. CDR3 bases: TGTGCCAGCATCCAAAGCCTGGAGGGACAAAAGAACACTGAAGCTTTCTTT. This codes for CASIQSLEGQKNTEAFF.

This rearrangement joins TRBV2 to TRBJ1-5, with TRBD1 identical over 9 bases. Looked up from germline, CDR1 is SNHLY and CDR2 is FYNNEI. The V gene end was trimmed by 7 bases and the J gene end by 6 bases; junction bases not matched to a gene: 7. This CDR3 is built from 14 residues. The CDR3 nucleotides are TGTGCCAGCATGTGGGACAGGGACGCTCAGCCCCAGCATTTT. Its translation: CASMWDRDAQPQHF.

The chain is built from TRBV27 and TRBJ2-7; D assignment may be TRBD1 or TRBD2 (5 bases each). The germline gives CDR1 MNHEY, CDR2 SMNVEV (reference sequence). V gave up 2 bases and J gave up 3 bases, with 14 bases separating them. The CDR3 has 15 residues. DNA of the CDR3: TGTGCCAGCAGTTTAGAGCCGGGGACCCTCTACGAGCAGTACTTC. Residues: CASSLEPGTLYEQYF.

The chain carries TRBV19 and TRBJ2-7, with 8 nucleotides matching TRBD1. CDR3 size: 14 residues. Trimming at V came to 3 bases and at J to 3 bases, leaving 4 bases not matched to a gene. The germline CDR1 and CDR2 sequences are LNHDA and SQIVND (reference sequence). CDR3 bases: TGTGCCAGTAGTATCAGCGACAGGGGCTACGAGCAGTACTTC. Protein product: CASSISDRGYEQYF.

This chain uses TRBV9 with TRBJ2-1; D assignment may be TRBD1 or TRBD2 (5 bases each). The V end lost 0 bases, the J end lost 0 bases, and 10 bases lay between the germline ends. The CDR3 has 16 amino acids. Germline V gives CDR1 SGDLS, CDR2 YYNGEE. CDR3 region: CASSVEGDLSYNEQFF. CDR3 nucleotides: TGTGCCAGCAGCGTAGAAGGGGACCTCTCCTACAATGAGCAGTTCTTC.